This entry features one TCR beta chain sequence. J lost 1 base, V lost 7 bases, and 1 base had no gene match. The germline CDR1 and CDR2 sequences are ENHRY and SYGVKD. The CDR3 contains 13 residues. This sample is drawn from a study of blood T cell repertoires in COVID-19. The table came from immunoSEQ multiplex PCR; TCRdb's copy has only in-frame clones and leaves some out. This sample has some 220,000 clones, with 84% found just once. The TCR was taken from a man aged 50-59 years with acute or convalescent COVID-19. Sequenced material: peripheral blood. V usage is TRBV10-3 and J usage is TRBJ1-1, with 9 bases that match TRBD1. The CDR3 spells CAINRGQNTEAFF. CDR3 coding DNA: TGTGCCATCAACAGGGGGCAGAACACTGAAGCTTTCTTT.